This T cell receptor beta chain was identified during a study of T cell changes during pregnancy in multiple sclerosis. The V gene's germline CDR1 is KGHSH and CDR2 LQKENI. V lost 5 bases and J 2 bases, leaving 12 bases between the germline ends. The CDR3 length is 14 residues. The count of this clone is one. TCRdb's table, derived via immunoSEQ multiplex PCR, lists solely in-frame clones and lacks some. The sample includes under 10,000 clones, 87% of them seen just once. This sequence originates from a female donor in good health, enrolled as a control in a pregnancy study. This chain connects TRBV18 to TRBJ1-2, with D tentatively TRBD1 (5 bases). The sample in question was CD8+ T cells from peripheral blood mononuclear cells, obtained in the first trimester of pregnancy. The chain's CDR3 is CASSSQGNNYGYTF. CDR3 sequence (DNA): TGTGCCAGCTCATCCCAGGGTAACAACTATGGCTACACCTTC.